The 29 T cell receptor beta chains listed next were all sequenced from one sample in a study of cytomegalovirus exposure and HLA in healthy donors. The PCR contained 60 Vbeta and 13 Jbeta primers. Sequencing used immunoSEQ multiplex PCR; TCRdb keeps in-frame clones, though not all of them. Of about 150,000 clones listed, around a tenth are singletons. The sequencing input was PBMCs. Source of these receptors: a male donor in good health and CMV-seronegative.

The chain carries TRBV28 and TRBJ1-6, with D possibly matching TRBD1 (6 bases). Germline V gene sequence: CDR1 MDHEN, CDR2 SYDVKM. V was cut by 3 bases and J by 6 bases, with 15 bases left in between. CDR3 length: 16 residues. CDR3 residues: CASSFPRGLSNSPLHF. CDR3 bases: TGTGCCAGCAGTTTCCCCAGGGGCCTTTCTAATTCACCCCTCCACTTT.

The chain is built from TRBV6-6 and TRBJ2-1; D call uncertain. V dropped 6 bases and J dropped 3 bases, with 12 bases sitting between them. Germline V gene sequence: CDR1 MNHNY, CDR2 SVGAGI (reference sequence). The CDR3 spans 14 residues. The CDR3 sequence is CASSLSRLYNEQFF. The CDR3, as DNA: TGTGCCAGCAGCCTTAGCCGGCTCTACAATGAGCAGTTCTTC.

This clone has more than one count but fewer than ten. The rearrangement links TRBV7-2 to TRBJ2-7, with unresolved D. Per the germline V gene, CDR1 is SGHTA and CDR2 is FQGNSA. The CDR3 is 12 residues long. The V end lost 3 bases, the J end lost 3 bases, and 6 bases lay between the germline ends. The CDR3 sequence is CASSFPNYEQYF. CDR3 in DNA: TGTGCCAGCAGCTTCCCCAACTACGAGCAGTACTTC.

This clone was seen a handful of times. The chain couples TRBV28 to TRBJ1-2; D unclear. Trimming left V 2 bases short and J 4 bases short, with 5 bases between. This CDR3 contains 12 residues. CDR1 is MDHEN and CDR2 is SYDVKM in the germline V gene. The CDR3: CASSLGSYGYTF. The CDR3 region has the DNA TGTGCCAGCAGTTTAGGTAGCTATGGCTACACCTTC.

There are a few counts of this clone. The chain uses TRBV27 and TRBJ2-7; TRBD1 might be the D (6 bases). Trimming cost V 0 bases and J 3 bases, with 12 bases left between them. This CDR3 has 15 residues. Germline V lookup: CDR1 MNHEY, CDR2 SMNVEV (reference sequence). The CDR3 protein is CASSLSPQGNYEQYF. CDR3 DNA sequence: TGTGCCAGCAGTTTATCCCCACAGGGAAACTACGAGCAGTACTTC.

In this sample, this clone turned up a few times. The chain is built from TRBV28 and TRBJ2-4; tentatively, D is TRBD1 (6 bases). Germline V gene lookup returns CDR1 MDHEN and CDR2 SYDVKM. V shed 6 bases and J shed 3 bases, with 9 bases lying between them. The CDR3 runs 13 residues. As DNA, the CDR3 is TGTGCCAGCAGCCCGGGACACAAAAACATTCAGTACTTC. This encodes CASSPGHKNIQYF.

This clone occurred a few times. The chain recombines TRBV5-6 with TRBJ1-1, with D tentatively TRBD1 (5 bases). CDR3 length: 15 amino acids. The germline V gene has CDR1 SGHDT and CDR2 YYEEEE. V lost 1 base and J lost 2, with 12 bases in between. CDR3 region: CASSLRGLSNTEAFF. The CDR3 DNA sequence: TGTGCCAGCAGCTTGCGGGGACTTAGTAACACTGAAGCTTTCTTT. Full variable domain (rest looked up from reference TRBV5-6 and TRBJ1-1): DAGVTQSPTHLIKTRGQQVTLRCSPKSGHDTVSWYQQALGQGPQFIFQYYEEEERQRGNFPDRFSGHQFPNYSSELNVNALLLGDSALYLCASSLRGLSNTEAFFGQGTRLTVV.

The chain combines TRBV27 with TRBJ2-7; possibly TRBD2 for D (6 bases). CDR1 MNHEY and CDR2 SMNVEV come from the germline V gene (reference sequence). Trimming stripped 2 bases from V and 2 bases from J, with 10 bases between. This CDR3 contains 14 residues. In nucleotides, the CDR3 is TGTGCCAGCAGTTTAGCGGGGAGTCCCTACGAGCAGTACTTC. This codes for CASSLAGSPYEQYF.

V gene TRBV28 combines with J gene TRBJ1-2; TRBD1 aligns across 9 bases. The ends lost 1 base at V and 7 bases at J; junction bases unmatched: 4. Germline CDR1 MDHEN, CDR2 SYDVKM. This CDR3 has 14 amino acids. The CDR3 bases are TGTGCCAGCAGTTTATCACAGGGGGCTGGTGGCTACACCTTC. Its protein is CASSLSQGAGGYTF.

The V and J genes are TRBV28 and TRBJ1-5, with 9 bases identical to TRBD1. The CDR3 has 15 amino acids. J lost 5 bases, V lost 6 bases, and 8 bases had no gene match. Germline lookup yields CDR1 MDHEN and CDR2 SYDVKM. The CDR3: CASSLTGGGHQPQHF. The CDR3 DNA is TGTGCCAGCAGCCTGACAGGGGGTGGTCATCAGCCCCAGCATTTT.

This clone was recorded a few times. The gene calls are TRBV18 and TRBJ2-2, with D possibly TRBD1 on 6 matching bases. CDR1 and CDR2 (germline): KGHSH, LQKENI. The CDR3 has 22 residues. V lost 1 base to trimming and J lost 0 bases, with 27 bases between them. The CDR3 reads CASSPRDMPLIHLPTNTGELFF. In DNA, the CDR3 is TGTGCCAGCTCACCACGGGACATGCCCTTGATCCACCTTCCTACGAACACCGGGGAGCTGTTTTTT.

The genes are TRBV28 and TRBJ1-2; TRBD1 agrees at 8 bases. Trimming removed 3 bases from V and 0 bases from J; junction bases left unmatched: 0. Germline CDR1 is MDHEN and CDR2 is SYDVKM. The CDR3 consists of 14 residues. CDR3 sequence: CASSLDRANYGYTF. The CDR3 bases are TGTGCCAGCAGTTTGGACAGGGCTAACTATGGCTACACCTTC.

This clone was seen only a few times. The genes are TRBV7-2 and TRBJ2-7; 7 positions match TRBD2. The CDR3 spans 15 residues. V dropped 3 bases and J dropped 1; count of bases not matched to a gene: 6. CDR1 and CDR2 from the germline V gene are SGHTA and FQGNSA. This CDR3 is CASSFAGDLSYEQYF. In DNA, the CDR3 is TGTGCCAGCAGCTTCGCGGGGGACCTTTCCTACGAGCAGTACTTC.

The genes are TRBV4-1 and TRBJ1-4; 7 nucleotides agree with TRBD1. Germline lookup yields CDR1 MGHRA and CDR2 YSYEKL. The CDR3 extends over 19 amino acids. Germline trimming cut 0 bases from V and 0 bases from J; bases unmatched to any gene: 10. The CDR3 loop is CASSQEPLDRLATNEKLFF. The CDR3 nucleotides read TGCGCCAGCAGCCAAGAGCCCCTGGACAGGTTAGCAACTAATGAAAAACTGTTTTTT.

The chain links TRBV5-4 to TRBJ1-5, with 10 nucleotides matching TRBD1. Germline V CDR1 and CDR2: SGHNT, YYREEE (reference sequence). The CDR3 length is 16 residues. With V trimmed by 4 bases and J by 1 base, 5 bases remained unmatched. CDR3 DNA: TGTGCCAGCAGCCGCATGGACAGGGGGAGCAATCAGCCCCAGCATTTT. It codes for CASSRMDRGSNQPQHF. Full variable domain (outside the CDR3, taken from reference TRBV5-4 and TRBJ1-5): ETGVTQSPTHLIKTRGQQVTLRCSSQSGHNTVSWYQQALGQGPQFIFQYYREEENGRGNFPPRFSGLQFPNYSSELNVNALELDDSALYLCASSRMDRGSNQPQHFGDGTRLSIL.

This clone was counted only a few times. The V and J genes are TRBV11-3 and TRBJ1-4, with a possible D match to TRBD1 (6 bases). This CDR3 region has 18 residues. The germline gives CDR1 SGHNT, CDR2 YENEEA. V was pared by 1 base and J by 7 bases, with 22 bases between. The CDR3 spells CASSLAPRLQGRGEKLFF. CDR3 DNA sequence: TGTGCCAGCAGCTTAGCTCCGAGACTACAGGGTCGGGGTGAAAAACTGTTTTTT.

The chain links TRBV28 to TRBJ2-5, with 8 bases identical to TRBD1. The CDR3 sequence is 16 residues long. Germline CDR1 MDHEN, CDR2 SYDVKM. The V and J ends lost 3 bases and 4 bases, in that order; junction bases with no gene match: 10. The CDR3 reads CASSLGGQGARETQYF. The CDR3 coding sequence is TGTGCCAGCAGTTTGGGTGGTCAGGGGGCTCGAGAGACCCAGTACTTC.

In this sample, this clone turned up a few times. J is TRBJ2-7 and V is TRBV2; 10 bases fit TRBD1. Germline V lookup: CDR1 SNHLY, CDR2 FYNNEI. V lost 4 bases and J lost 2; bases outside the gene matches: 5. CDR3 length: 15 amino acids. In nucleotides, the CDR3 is TGTGCCAGCAGTGTTGAAGGACAGGGGGCCTACGAGCAGTACTTC. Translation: CASSVEGQGAYEQYF.

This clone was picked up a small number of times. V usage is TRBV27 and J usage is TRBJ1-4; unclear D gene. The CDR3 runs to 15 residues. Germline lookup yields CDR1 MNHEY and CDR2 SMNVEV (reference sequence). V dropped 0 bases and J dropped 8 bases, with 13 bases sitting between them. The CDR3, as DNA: TGTGCCAGCAGTTTATCGAGTGAGGGAACGGAAAAACTGTTTTTT. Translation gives CASSLSSEGTEKLFF.

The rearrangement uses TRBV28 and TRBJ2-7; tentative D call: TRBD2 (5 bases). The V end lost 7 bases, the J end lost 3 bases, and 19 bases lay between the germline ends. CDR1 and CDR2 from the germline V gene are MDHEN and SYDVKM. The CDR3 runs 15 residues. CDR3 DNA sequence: TGTGCCAGCAAAACCCCATCCCCGGGAAACTACGAGCAGTACTTC. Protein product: CASKTPSPGNYEQYF. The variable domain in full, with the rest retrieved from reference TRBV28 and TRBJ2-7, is DVKVTQSSRYLVKRTGEKVFLECVQDMDHENMFWYRQDPGLGLRLIYFSYDVKMKEKGDIPEGYSVSREKKERFSLILESASTNQTSMYLCASKTPSPGNYEQYFGPGTRLTVT.

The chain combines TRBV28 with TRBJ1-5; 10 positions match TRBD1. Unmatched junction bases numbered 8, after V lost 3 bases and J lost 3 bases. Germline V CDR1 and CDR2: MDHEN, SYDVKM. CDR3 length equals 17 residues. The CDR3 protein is CASSFKPGQGINQPQHF. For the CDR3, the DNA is TGTGCCAGCAGTTTTAAACCGGGACAGGGGATCAATCAGCCCCAGCATTTT.

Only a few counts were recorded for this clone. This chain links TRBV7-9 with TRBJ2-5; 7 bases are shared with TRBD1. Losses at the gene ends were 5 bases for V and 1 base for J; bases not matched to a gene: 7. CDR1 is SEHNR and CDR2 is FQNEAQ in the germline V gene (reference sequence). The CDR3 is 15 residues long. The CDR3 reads CASSPGTDFQETQYF. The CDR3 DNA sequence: TGTGCCAGCAGCCCCGGGACAGACTTCCAAGAGACCCAGTACTTC.

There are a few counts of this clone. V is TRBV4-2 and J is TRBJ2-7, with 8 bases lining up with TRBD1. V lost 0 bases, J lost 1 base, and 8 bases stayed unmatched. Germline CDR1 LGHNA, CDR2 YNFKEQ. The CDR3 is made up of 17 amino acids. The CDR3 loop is CASSQDLWTGKSYEQYF. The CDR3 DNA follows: TGTGCCAGCAGCCAAGATCTCTGGACAGGGAAGTCCTACGAGCAGTACTTC.

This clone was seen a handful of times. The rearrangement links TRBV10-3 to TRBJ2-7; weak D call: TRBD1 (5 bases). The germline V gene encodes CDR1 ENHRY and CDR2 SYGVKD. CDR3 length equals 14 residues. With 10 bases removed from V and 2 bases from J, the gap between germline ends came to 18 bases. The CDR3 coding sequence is TGTGCCACAGGGCGGTCAGATTTTCCCTACGAGCAGTACTTC. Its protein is CATGRSDFPYEQYF.

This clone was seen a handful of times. In DNA, the CDR3 is TGTGCCAGCAGCCAAGCCGGGACAGGGGACACTGAAGCTTTCTTT. Translation gives CASSQAGTGDTEAFF. The V gene is TRBV28, the J gene TRBJ1-1, with TRBD1 matching 10 bases. The CDR3 length is 15 residues. V shed 6 bases and J 3 bases; nucleotides not matched to a gene: 7. Germline CDR1 and CDR2: MDHEN and SYDVKM.

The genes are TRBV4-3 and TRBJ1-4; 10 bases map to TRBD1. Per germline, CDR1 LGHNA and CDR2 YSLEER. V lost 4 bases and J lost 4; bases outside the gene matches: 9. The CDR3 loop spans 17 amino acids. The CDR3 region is CASSREPDRGNNEKLFF. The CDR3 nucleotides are TGCGCCAGCAGCCGAGAGCCGGACAGGGGGAATAATGAAAAACTGTTTTTT.

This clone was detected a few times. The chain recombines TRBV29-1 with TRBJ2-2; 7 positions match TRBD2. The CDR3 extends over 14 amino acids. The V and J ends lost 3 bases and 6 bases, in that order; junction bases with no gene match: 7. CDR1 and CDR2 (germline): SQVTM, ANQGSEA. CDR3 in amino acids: CSVEGGSRAGELFF. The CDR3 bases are TGCAGCGTTGAGGGGGGGAGTCGGGCCGGGGAGCTGTTTTTT.

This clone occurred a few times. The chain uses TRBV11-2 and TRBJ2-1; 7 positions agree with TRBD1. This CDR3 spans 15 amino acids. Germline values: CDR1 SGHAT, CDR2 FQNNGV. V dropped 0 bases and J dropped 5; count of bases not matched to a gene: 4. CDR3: CASSLEGQPHNEQFF. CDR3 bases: TGTGCCAGCAGCTTAGAGGGACAGCCTCACAATGAGCAGTTCTTC.

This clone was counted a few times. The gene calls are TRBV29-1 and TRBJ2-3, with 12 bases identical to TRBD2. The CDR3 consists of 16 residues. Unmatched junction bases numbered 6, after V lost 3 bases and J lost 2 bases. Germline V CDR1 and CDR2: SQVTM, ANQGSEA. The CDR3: CSVDGLAGGVTDTQYF. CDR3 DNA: TGCAGCGTTGATGGGCTAGCGGGAGGGGTCACAGATACGCAGTATTTT.